What follows is one T cell receptor (beta chain) and its context. This receptor's antigen is unknown. No per-base quality is available; no much larger clone lies one base away. Reading the label with the study, this specimen's treatment or condition is: oral pan-JAK inhibitor, 5-10 mg twice daily. Lesional scalp punch biopsies and peripheral blood were collected from alopecia areata patients. After PBMCs were isolated by density centrifugation and stained for CD3, CD4 and CD8, a FACSAria was used to sort CD4+ and CD8+ T cells. This sample is part of a study of CD8+ T cells in alopecia areata (dated by TCRdb to the late 2010s). With respect to the entire study: The treated patients, all with moderate-to-severe alopecia areata, were enrolled in an open-label pilot trial of oral tofacitinib given at 5 to 10 mg twice daily. Scalp clonality was compared among normal scalp (n=4), patchy alopecia areata scalp (n=8), and alopecia totalis/universalis scalp (n=8). In treated patients, disease severity was measured using the SALT score, which gives the percentage of scalp surface area affected. immunoSEQ multiplex PCR using 35 Vbeta forward primers and 13 Jbeta reverse primers was used to amplify TCRbeta CDR3 regions. In both human patients and the C3H/HeJ mouse model, the study applied high-throughput TCRbeta sequencing to look at T cell clonal expansion in alopecia areata. Human TCRbeta sequencing covered scalp tissue and sorted CD4+ and CD8+ peripheral blood T cells from patchy and totalis/universalis alopecia areata patients and healthy controls. Patients stayed on tofacitinib for 6 to 18 months and then had 6 months of follow-up off drug so that delayed response and recurrence could be assessed. Biopsies were taken from tofacitinib-treated patients at baseline and at 4 and 24 weeks of treatment, and a later scalp biopsy was taken in several of the tofacitinib-treated patients. The RNA source kit depended on sample type: the PAXgene miRNA kit for fixed scalp, the miRNeasy kit for PBMCs, and the RNeasy kit for mouse skin.

The library was generated by the immunoSEQ multiplex PCR assay. For TCR sequencing, RNA was extracted from every sample and reverse transcribed into cDNA to serve as template. First-strand cDNA was synthesized using SuperScript III with a 2:1 mix of oligo-dT and random hexamers. Amplification bias was assessed with a synthetic immune receptor repertoire, and residual bias was removed computationally. From the authors' description of their analysis: Raw reads were preprocessed to remove errors, and CDR3 was defined according to IMGT conventions as the region from the conserved cysteine to phenylalanine. To get clonality, Shannon entropy was normalized by log2 of the number of productive unique TCRs and the result was subtracted from 1. CD4 or CD8 identity of scalp clones was inferred by cross-referencing scalp TCRbeta sequences with sorted blood CD4 and CD8 repertoires. TCRdb took over this immuneACCESS table, retaining in-frame rearrangements with V and J assigned. Such tables are incomplete; in checked studies, under half of the missing clones stem from an unresolved V gene, and the remainder is unexplained. From that table come the V and J calls and clone size; the DNA was used to work out D and trimming. The sample profile shows a few hundred thousand clones; approximately 65% of them were found once. The top ten constitute roughly 1.2% of the sample.

Findings and caveats that apply to the study as a whole: Lesional scalp, especially in alopecia totalis/universalis, showed higher clonality and more expanded CD8+ clones than normal scalp, suggesting antigenic drive. Compared with mice, TCR sequences shared between patients were less clear, possibly partly because of HLA diversity across the patient population. Many expanded lesional clones were found to persist in scalp and blood during tofacitinib treatment, and relapse after treatment cessation may be partly explained by this persistence. Because the treated cohort was small and included a single nonresponder, larger studies are needed to assess links between baseline CD8+ expansion and response. With tofacitinib, both scalp clonality and the number of expanded CD8+ clones among the top 100 scalp clones went down significantly. Scalp TCR repertoire analysis is complicated because resident alphabeta T cells in normal human skin are also sequenced, whereas mouse skin is dominated by gammadelta T cells.

The V and J ends are trimmed by 8 bases and 4 bases, leaving 14 bases between them. The germline V gene specifies SQVTM as CDR1 and ANQGSEA as CDR2. Taken from cysteine to phenylalanine, the CDR3 has 12 residues. Only the CDR3 part of the read is kept: 36 bases, read in frame from the first base. The sequence joins TRBV29-1 to TRBJ1-1, with no D gene named confidently. The sequence derives from a human donor with alopecia areata. Sequenced material: CD4+ T cells sorted from blood, taken between weeks 43 and 45, from a patient treated with tofacitinib. The CDR3 region reads CSFRMVPTEAFF. The DNA is TGCAGCTTTCGTATGGTGCCCACTGAAGCTTTCTTT. The entire variable domain, with the stretches around the CDR3 drawn from the reference TRBV29-1 and TRBJ1-1 proteins, is SAVISQKPSRDICQRGTSLTIQCQVDSQVTMMFWYRQQPGQSLTLIATANQGSEATYESGFVIDKFPISRPNLTFSTLTVSNMSPEDSSIYLCSFRMVPTEAFFGQGTRLTVV.